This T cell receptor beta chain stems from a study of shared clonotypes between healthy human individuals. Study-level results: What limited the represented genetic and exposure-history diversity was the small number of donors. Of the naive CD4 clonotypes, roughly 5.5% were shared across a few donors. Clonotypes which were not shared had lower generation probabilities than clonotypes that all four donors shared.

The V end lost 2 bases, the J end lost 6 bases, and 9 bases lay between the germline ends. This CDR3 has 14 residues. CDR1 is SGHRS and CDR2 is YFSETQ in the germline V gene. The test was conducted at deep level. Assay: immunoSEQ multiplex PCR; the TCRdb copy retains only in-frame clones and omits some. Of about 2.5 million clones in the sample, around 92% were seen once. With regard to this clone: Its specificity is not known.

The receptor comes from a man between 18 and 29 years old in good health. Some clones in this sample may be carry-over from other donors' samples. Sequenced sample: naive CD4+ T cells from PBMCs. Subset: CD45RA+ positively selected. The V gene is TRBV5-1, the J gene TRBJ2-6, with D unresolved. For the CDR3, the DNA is TGCGCCAGCAGCTTTGGCTCAGAGGCCAACGTCCTGACTTTC. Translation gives CASSFGSEANVLTF.